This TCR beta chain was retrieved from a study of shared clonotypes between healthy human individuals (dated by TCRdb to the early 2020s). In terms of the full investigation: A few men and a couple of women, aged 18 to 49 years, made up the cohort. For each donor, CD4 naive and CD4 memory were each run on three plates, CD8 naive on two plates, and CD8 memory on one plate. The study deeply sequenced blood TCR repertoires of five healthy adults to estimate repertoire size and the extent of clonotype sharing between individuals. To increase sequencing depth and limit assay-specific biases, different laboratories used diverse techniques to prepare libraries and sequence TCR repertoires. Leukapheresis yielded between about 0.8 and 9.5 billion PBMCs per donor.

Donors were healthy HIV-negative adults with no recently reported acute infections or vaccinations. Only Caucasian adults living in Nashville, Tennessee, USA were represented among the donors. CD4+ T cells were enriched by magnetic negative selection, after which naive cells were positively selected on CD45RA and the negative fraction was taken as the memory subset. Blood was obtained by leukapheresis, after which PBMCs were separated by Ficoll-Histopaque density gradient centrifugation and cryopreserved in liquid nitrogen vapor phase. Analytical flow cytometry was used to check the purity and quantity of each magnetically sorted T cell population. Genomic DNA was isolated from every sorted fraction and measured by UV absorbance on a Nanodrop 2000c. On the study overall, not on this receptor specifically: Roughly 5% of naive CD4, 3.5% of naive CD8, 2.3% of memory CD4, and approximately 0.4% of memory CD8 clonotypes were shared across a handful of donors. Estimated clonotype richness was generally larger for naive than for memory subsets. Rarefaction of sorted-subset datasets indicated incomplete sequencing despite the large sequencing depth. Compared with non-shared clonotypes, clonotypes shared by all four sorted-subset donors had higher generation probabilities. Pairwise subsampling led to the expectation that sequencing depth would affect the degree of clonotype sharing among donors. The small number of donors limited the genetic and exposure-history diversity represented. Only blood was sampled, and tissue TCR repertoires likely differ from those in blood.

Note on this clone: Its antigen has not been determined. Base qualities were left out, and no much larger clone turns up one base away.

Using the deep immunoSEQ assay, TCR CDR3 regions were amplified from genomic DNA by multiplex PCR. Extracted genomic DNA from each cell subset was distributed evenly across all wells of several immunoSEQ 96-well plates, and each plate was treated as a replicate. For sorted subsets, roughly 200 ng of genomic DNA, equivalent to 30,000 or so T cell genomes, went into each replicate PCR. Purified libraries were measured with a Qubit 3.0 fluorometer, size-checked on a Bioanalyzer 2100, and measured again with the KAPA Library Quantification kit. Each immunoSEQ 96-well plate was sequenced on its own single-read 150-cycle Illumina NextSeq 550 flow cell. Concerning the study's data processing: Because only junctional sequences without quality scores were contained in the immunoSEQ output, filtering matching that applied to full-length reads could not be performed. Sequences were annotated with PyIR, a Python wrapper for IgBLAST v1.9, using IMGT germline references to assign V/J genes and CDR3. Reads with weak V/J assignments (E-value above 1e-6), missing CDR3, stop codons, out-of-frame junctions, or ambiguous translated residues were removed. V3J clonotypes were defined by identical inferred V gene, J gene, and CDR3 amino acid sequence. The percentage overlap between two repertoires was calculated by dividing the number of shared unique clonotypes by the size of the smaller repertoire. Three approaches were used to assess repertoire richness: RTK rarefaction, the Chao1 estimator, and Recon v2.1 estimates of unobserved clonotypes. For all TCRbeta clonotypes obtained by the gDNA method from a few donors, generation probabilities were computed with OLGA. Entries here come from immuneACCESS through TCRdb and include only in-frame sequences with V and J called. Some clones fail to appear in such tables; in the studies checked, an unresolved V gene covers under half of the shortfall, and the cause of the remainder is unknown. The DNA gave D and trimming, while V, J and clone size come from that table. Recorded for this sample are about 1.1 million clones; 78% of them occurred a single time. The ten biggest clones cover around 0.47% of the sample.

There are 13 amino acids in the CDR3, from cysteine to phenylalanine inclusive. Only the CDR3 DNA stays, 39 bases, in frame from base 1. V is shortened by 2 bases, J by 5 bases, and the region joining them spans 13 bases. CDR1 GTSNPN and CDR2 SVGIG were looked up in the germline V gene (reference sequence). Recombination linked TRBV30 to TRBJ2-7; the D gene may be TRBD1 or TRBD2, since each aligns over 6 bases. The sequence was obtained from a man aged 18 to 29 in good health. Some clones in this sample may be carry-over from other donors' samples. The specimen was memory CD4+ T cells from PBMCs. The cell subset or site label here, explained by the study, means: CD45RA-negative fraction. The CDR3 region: CAWSSRGPDEQYF. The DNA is TGTGCCTGGAGTTCCCGGGGGCCCGACGAGCAGTACTTC. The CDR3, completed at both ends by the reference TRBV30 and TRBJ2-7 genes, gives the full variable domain SQTIHQWPATLVQPVGSPLSLECTVEGTSNPNLYWYRQAAGRGLQLLFYSVGIGQISSEVPQNLSASRPQDRQFILSSKKLLLSDSGFYLCAWSSRGPDEQYFGPGTRLTVT.